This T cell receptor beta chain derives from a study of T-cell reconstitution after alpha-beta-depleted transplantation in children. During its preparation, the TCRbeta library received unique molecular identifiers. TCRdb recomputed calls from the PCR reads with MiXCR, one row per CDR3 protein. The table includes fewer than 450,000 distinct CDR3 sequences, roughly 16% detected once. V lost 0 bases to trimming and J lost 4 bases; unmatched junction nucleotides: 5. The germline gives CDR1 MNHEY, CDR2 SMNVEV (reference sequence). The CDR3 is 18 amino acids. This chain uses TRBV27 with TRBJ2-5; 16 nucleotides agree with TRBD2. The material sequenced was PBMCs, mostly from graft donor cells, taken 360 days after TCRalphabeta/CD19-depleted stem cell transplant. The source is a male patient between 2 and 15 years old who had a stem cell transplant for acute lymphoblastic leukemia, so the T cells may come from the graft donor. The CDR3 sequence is CASSLSGLAGGPRETQYF. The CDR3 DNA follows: TGTGCCAGCAGTTTATCGGGACTAGCGGGAGGGCCGAGAGAGACCCAGTACTTC.